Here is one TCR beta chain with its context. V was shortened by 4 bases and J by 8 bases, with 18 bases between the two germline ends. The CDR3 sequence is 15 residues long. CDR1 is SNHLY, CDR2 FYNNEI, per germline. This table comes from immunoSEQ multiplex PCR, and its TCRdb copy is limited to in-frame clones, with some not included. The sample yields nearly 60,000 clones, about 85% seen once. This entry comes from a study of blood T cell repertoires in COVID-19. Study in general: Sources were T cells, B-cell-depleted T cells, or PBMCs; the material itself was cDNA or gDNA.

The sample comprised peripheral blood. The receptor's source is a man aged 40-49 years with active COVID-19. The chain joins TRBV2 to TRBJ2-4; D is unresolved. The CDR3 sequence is CASSGAFTLVYIQYF. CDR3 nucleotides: TGTGCCAGCAGTGGGGCCTTCACTTTGGTTTACATTCAGTACTTC.